This T cell receptor beta chain was sequenced for a study of cytomegalovirus exposure and HLA in healthy donors. A note on this clone: A read error may produce the germline difference seen at one junction end.

13 Jbeta primers and 60 Vbeta primers were used for the PCR. Sequencing was performed with immunoSEQ multiplex PCR; in TCRdb, only in-frame clones are kept and a portion is missing. The top ten hold over 13% of the sample, which has about 140,000 clones, roughly 76% seen once. There are 15 residues in the CDR3. Germline values: CDR1 SSHAT, CDR2 FNYEAQ (reference sequence). This TCR was sampled from a human donor in good health. The sequenced sample was PBMCs. The gene calls are TRBV7-7 and TRBJ2-2; TRBD1 or TRBD2 may be the D gene (5 bases each). The CDR3 protein is CASSLEGKGTGELFF. As DNA, the CDR3 is TGTGCTAGCAGCTTAGAGGGGAAGGGGACCGGGGAGCTGTTTTTT.